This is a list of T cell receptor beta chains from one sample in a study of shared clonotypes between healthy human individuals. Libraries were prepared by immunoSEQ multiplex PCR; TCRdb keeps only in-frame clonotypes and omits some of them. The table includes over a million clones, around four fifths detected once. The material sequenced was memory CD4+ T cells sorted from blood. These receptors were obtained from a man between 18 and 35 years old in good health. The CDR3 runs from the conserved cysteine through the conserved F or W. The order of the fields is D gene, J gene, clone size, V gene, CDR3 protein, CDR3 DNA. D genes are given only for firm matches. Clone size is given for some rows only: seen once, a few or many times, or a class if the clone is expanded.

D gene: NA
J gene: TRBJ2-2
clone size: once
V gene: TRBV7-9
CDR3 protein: CVSSSRTEWETGELFF
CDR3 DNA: TGTGTCAGCAGCTCCAGGACAGAATGGGAAACCGGGGAGCTGTTTTTT

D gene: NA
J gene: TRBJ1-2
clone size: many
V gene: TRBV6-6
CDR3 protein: CASSLRGGDYGYTF
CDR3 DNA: TGTGCCAGCAGCCTCCGGGGCGGTGACTATGGCTACACCTTC

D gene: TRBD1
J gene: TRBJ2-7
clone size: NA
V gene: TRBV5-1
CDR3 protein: CASSPNNRGSSYEQYF
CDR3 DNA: TGCGCCAGCAGCCCCAATAACAGGGGAAGCTCCTACGAGCAGTACTTC

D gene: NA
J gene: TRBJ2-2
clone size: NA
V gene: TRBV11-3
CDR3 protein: CASSFAPTGELFF
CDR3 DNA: TGTGCCAGCAGCTTCGCCCCCACCGGGGAGCTGTTTTTT

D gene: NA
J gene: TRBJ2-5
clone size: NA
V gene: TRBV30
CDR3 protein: CAWSAGPWEETQYF
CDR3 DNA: TGTGCCTGGAGCGCGGGGCCCTGGGAAGAGACCCAGTACTTC

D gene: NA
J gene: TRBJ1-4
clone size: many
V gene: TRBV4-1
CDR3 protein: CASSQWRGEKLFF
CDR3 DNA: TGCGCCAGCAGCCAATGGCGGGGCGAAAAACTGTTTTTT

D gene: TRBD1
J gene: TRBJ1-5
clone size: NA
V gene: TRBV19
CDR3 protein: CASSTGQGRDNQPQHF
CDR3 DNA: TGTGCCAGTAGTACAGGACAGGGAAGGGACAATCAGCCCCAGCATTTT

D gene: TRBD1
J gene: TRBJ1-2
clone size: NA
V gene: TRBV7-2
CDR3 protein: CASSQIGTGTLYGYTF
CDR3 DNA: TGTGCCAGCAGCCAAATTGGGACAGGGACACTCTATGGCTACACCTTC

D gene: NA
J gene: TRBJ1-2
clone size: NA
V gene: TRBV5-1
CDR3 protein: CASSLGTSTNYGYTF
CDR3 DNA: TGCGCCAGCAGCTTAGGGACGTCGACTAACTATGGCTACACCTTC

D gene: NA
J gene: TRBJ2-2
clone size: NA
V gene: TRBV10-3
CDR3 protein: CAISPTVGELFF
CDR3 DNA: TGTGCCATCAGCCCGACCGTCGGGGAGCTGTTTTTT

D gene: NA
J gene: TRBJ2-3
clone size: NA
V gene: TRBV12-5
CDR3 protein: CASGHPLGTDTQYF
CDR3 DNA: TGTGCTAGTGGCCACCCCCTAGGGACAGATACGCAGTATTTT

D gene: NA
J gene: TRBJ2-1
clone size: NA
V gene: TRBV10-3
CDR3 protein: CAISDTGTTYNEQFF
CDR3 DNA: TGTGCCATCAGTGATACAGGGACAACATACAATGAGCAGTTCTTC

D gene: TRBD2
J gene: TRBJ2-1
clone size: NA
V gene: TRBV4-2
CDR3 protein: CASSQDLAGSYNEQFF
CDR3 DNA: TGTGCCAGCAGCCAAGATCTAGCGGGGTCCTACAATGAGCAGTTCTTC

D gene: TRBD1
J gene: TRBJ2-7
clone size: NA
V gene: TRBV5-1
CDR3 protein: CASSRGQGNSYEQYF
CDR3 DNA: TGCGCCAGCAGCAGAGGACAGGGCAACTCCTACGAGCAGTACTTC

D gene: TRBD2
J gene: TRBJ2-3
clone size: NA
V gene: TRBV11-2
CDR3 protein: CASSLLAGATDTQYF
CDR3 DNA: TGTGCCAGCAGCTTACTAGCGGGGGCCACAGATACGCAGTATTTT

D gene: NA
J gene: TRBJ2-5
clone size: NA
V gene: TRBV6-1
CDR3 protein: CASSEWGAYQETQYF
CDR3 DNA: TGTGCCAGCAGTGAATGGGGGGCGTACCAAGAGACCCAGTACTTC

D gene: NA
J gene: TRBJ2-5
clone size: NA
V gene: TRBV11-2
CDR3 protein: CASSFPGTQYF
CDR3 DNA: TGTGCCAGCAGCTTCCCAGGAACCCAGTACTTC

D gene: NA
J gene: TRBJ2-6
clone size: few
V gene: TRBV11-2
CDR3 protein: CATRPGANVLTF
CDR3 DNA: TGTGCCACACGGCCTGGGGCCAACGTCCTGACTTTC

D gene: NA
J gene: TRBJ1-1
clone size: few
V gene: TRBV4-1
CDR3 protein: CASSLGRAAEAFF
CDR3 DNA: TGCGCCAGCAGCCTGGGGCGGGCGGCTGAAGCTTTCTTT

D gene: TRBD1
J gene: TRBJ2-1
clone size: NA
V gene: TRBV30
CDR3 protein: CAWSIPGQRNEQFF
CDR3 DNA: TGTGCCTGGAGCATACCGGGACAGAGGAATGAGCAGTTCTTC

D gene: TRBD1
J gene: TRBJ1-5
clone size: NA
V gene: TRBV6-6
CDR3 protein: CASFNSGTENQPQHF
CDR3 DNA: TGTGCCAGCTTTAATTCCGGGACAGAGAATCAGCCCCAGCATTTT

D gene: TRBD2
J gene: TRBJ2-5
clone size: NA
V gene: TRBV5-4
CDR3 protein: CASSLNPAGIGETQYF
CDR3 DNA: TGTGCCAGCAGCTTAAATCCAGCGGGGATCGGAGAGACCCAGTACTTC

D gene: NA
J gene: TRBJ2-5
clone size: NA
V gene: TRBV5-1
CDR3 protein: CASSPVGQGKETQYF
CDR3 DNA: TGCGCCAGCAGCCCCGTCGGGCAGGGGAAAGAGACCCAGTACTTC

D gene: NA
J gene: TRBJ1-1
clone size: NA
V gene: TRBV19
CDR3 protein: CASADRLYRAFF
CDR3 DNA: TGTGCCAGTGCGGACAGACTGTACCGGGCTTTCTTT

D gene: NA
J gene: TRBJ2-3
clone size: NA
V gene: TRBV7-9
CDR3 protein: CASSLDRDTDTQYF
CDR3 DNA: TGTGCCAGCAGCTTAGACAGGGACACAGATACGCAGTATTTT

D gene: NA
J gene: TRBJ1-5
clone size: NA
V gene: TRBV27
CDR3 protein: CASSLGVFNQPQHF
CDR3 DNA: TGTGCCAGCAGTTTAGGAGTATTCAATCAGCCCCAGCATTTT

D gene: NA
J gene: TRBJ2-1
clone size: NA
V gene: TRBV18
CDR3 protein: CASSPGGNEQFF
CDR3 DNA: TGTGCCAGCTCACCAGGGGGAAATGAGCAGTTCTTC

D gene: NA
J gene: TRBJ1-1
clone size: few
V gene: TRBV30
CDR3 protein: CAWSVGGNTEAFF
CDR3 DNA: TGTGCCTGGAGTGTTGGTGGAAACACTGAAGCTTTCTTT

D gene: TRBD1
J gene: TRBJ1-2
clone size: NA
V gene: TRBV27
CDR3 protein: CASYKYGQGESGYTF
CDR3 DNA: TGTGCGAGCTATAAATATGGACAGGGCGAGAGTGGCTACACCTTC

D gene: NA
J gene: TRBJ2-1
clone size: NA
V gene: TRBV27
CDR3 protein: CASSLKGLVYNEQFF
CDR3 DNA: TGTGCCAGCAGTTTAAAGGGACTCGTCTACAATGAGCAGTTCTTC

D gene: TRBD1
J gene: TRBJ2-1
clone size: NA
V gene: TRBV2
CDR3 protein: CASMKDRAQYNEQFF
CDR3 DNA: TGTGCCAGCATGAAGGACAGGGCCCAATACAATGAGCAGTTCTTC

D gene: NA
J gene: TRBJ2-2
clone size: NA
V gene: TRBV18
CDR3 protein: CASSPSRGRTGELFF
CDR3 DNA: TGTGCCAGCTCACCTTCTAGGGGCCGGACCGGGGAGCTGTTTTTT

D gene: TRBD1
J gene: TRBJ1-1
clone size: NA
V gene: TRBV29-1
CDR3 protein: CSVGAGGWTEAFF
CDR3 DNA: TGCAGCGTAGGGGCAGGGGGGTGGACTGAAGCTTTCTTT

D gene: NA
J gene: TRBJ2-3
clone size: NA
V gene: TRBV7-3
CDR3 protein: CASSSLGGADTQYF
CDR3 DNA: TGTGCCAGCAGTTCTCTGGGGGGCGCAGATACGCAGTATTTT

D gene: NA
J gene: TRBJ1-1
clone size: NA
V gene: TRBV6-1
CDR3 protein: CASSDRQAEAFF
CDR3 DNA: TGTGCCAGCAGCGACCGGCAGGCTGAAGCTTTCTTT

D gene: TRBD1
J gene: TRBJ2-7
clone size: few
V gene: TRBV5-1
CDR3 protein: CASSLEGTGAYEQYF
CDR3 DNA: TGCGCCAGCAGCTTGGAAGGGACAGGGGCCTACGAGCAGTACTTC

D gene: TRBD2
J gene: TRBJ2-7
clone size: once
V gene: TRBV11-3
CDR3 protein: CASSLSGSGSYEQYF
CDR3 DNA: TGTGCCAGCAGCTTAAGTGGTAGCGGGAGCTACGAGCAGTACTTC